Below are 6 T cell receptor beta chains sequenced from a single sample in a study of blood T cell repertoires in COVID-19 (dated by TCRdb to 2018 to 2021). The method behind the library was the immunoSEQ multiplex PCR assay. Not all clones reach the TCRdb copy of this immuneACCESS table, which keeps in-frame sequences only. Checked studies attribute under half of the gap to unresolved V genes and leave the rest unexplained. For this sample there are nearly 350,000 clones; 80% to 90% appear just once. The ten largest clones take up approximately 3.1% of the sample. Material for sequencing was peripheral blood. Receptors originate from a man younger than 45 with active or convalescent COVID-19.

The count of this clone is one. The CDR3 sequence: CASSIGQGAPYEQYF. CDR3 nucleotides: TGCGCCAGCAGTATAGGACAGGGGGCTCCCTACGAGCAGTACTTC. V is TRBV23-1 and J is TRBJ2-7, with 11 nucleotides matching TRBD1. TRBV23-1 is an ORF, with its function uncertain. V was clipped by 5 bases and J by 2 bases; unmatched bases: 5. CDR3 length: 15 residues.

The rearrangement uses TRBV29-1 and TRBJ1-1; possibly TRBD1 for D (5 bases). V lost 3 bases, J lost 7 bases, and 6 bases lay in between. The CDR3 loop spans 10 amino acids. Germline values: CDR1 SQVTM, CDR2 ANQGSEA. The DNA of the CDR3 is TGCAGCGTTGACGGGGGTGAAGCTTTCTTT. It encodes CSVDGGEAFF. Combining the CDR3 with reference TRBV29-1 and TRBJ1-1 gives the whole variable domain SAVISQKPSRDICQRGTSLTIQCQVDSQVTMMFWYRQQPGQSLTLIATANQGSEATYESGFVIDKFPISRPNLTFSTLTVSNMSPEDSSIYLCSVDGGEAFFGQGTRLTVV.

The rearrangement uses TRBV7-8 and TRBJ1-5; possibly TRBD1 for D (5 bases). The V end was cut by 2 bases, the J end by 3 bases, with 17 bases between. Germline V gene lookup returns CDR1 SGHVS and CDR2 FQNEAQ. The length of the CDR3 is 17 residues. CDR3 coding DNA: TGTGCCAGCAGCTTAACCCCCGAGGGACTTTTCAATCAGCCCCAGCATTTT. It encodes CASSLTPEGLFNQPQHF.

The chain employs TRBV11-3 and TRBJ2-7, with TRBD2 matching over 7 bases. CDR1 and CDR2 (germline): SGHNT, YENEEA. This CDR3 spans 15 amino acids. The J segment lost 3 bases and the V segment lost 0 bases, leaving 5 bases of the junction unmatched. The CDR3 here is CASSLESGTGYEQYF. The CDR3 DNA is TGTGCCAGCAGCTTAGAGAGCGGGACTGGCTACGAGCAGTACTTC.

The rearrangement joins TRBV1 to TRBJ1-2; the listed D gene, TRBD1, was not tested against the DNA. TRBV1 is classified as a pseudogene. This CDR3 has 16 amino acids. CDR3 amino acids: CTSSPINRQGFYGYTF. The CDR3 DNA reads as TGCACCAGCAGCCCCATTAACCGACAGGGCTTCTATGGCTACACCTTC.

The table lists this clone with a count of one. V gene TRBV29-1 combines with J gene TRBJ1-4, with TRBD1 identical over 9 bases. V shed 2 bases and J 8 bases; nucleotides not matched to a gene: 9. Germline V CDR1 and CDR2: SQVTM, ANQGSEA. CDR3 length equals 15 residues. CDR3 nucleotide sequence: TGCAGCGTTGAATCCCCGGGACAGGGACACGAAAAACTGTTTTTT. This codes for CSVESPGQGHEKLFF.